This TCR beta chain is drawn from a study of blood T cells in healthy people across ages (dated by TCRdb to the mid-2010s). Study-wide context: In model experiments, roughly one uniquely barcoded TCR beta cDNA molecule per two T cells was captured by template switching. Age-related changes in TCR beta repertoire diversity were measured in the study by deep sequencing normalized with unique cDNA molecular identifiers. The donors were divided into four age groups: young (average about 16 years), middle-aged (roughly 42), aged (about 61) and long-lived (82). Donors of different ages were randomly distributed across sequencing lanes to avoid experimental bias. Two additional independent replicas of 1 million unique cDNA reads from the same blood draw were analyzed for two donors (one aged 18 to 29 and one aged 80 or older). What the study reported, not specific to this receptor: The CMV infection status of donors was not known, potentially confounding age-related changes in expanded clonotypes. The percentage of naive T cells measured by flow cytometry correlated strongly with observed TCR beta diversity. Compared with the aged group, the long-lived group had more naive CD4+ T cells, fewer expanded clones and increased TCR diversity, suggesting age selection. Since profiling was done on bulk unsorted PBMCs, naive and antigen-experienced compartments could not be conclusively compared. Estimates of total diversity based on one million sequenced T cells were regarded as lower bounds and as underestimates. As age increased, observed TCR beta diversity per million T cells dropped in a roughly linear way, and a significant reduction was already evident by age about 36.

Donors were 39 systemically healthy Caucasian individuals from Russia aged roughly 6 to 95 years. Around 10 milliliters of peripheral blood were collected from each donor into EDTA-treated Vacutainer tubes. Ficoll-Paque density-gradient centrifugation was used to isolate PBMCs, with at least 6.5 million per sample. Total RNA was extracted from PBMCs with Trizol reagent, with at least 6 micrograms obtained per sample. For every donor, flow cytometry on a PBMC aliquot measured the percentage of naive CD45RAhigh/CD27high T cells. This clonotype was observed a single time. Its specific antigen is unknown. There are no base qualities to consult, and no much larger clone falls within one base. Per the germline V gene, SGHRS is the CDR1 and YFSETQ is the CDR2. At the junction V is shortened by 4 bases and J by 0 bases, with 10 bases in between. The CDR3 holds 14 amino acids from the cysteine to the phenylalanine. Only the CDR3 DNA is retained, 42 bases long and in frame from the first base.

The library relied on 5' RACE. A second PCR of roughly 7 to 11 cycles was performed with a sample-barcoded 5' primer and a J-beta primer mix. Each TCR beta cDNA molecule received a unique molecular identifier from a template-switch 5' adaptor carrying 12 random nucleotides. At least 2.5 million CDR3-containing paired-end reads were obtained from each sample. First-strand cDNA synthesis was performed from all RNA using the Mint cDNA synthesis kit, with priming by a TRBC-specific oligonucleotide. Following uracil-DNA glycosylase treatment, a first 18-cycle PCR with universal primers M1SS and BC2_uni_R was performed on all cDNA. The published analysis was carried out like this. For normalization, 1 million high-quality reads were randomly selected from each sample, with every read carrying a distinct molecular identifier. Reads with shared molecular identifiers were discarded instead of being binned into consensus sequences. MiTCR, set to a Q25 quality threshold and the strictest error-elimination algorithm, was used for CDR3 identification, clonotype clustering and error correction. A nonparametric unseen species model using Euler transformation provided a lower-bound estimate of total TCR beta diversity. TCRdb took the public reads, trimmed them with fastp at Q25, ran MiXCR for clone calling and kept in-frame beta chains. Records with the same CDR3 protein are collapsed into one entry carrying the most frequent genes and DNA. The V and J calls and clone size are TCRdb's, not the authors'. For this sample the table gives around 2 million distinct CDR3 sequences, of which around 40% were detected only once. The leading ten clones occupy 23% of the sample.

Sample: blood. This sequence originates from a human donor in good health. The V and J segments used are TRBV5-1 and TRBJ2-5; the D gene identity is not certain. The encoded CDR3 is CASSPKADQETQYF. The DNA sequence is TGCGCCAGCAGCCCCAAAGCCGACCAAGAGACCCAGTACTTC.